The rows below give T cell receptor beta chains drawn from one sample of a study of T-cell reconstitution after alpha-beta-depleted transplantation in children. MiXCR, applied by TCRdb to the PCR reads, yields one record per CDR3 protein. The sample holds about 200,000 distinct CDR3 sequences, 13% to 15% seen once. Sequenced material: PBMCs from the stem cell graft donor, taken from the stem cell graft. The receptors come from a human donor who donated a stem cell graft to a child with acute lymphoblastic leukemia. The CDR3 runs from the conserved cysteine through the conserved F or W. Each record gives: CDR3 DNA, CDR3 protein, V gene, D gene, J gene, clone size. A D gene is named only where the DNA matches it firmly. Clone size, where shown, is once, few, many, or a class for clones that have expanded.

DNA: TGTGCCAGCAGTTCGGCCCCAAGCGTTGGTTTGAGCACCGGGGAGCTGTTTTTT; CDR3: CASSSAPSVGLSTGELFF; V: TRBV12-3/TRBV12-4; D: .; J: TRBJ2-2; size: .
DNA: TGTGCCAGCAGTAACCTAGCGGGGGAGGGCAATGAGCAGTTCTTC; CDR3: CASSNLAGEGNEQFF; V: TRBV6-4; D: TRBD2; J: TRBJ2-1; size: .
DNA: TGTGCCAGCAGTTTCGCCAGCAGCTACCAAGAGACCCAGTACTTC; CDR3: CASSFASSYQETQYF; V: TRBV12-3/TRBV12-4; D: .; J: TRBJ2-5; size: many
DNA: TGCAGTGCTAGGGGGCAGAGAATTTATAGCAATCAGCCCCAGCATTTT; CDR3: CSARGQRIYSNQPQHF; V: TRBV20-1; D: .; J: TRBJ1-5; size: .
DNA: TGTGCCAGCAGCCCGAGCGGGAGGGACGATACGCAGTATTTT; CDR3: CASSPSGRDDTQYF; V: TRBV28; D: TRBD2; J: TRBJ2-3; size: .
DNA: TGCGCCAGCAGGACCATGGGACTAGCGGATCAAGAGACCCAGTACTTC; CDR3: CASRTMGLADQETQYF; V: TRBV5-1; D: TRBD2; J: TRBJ2-5; size: .
DNA: TGCAGTGCTAAGAACCTAGCGGGAGGTAGGAACGAGCAGTACTTC; CDR3: CSAKNLAGGRNEQYF; V: TRBV20-1; D: TRBD2; J: TRBJ2-7; size: many
DNA: TGTGCCAGCAGTTTAGAGAACACTGAAGCTTTCTTT; CDR3: CASSLENTEAFF; V: TRBV12-3/TRBV12-4; D: .; J: TRBJ1-1; size: many
DNA: TGTGCCAGCAGTTTGCGGGAGGGCCGCACCGGGGAGCTGTTTTTT; CDR3: CASSLREGRTGELFF; V: TRBV12-3/TRBV12-4; D: TRBD2; J: TRBJ2-2; size: few
DNA: TGTGCCAGCAGCAGACAGCCTTACACTGAAGCTTTCTTT; CDR3: CASSRQPYTEAFF; V: TRBV7-6; D: .; J: TRBJ1-1; size: .
DNA: TGCGCCAGCAGCCGGGACAGCAACTATGGCTACACCTTC; CDR3: CASSRDSNYGYTF; V: TRBV5-1; D: TRBD1; J: TRBJ1-2; size: many
DNA: TGTGCCAGCAGTTCGGACAGGACTAATTCACCCCTCCACTTT; CDR3: CASSSDRTNSPLHF; V: TRBV9; D: TRBD1; J: TRBJ1-6; size: many
DNA: TGTGCCAGCAGCTTAGCGCCCACAGATCAAGAGACCCAGTACTTC; CDR3: CASSLAPTDQETQYF; V: TRBV7-9; D: .; J: TRBJ2-5; size: many
DNA: TGTGCCACCAGTGATTTCCAGGGGCTCTCTGGAAACACCATATATTTT; CDR3: CATSDFQGLSGNTIYF; V: TRBV24-1; D: .; J: TRBJ1-3; size: .
DNA: TGTGCTGTAAAGGGGACACAGCCCTACGAGCAGTACTTC; CDR3: CAVKGTQPYEQYF; V: TRBV10-3; D: .; J: TRBJ2-7; size: many
DNA: TGCAGTGCTGGTCCAGGGGGCGAAGACGAGCAGTACTTC; CDR3: CSAGPGGEDEQYF; V: TRBV20-1; D: TRBD1; J: TRBJ2-7; size: few
DNA: TGCGCCAGCAGCTTGGATGGCGGGACTAGCGGGAGGAAATACGAGCAGTACTTC; CDR3: CASSLDGGTSGRKYEQYF; V: TRBV5-1; D: TRBD2; J: TRBJ2-7; size: many
DNA: TGCAGTGTCCCGCGGGGAGCGGGAGGACCGGGGGATGAGCAGTTCTTC; CDR3: CSVPRGAGGPGDEQFF; V: TRBV20-1; D: TRBD2; J: TRBJ2-1; size: .
DNA: TGCGCCAGCAGCTTTCGGGAGGGACGGACTGGGGCCAACGTCCTGACTTTC; CDR3: CASSFREGRTGANVLTF; V: TRBV5-1; D: TRBD2; J: TRBJ2-6; size: .
DNA: TGCAGCGTTGTACGCCTAGCGGACCTCACAGATACGCAGTATTTT; CDR3: CSVVRLADLTDTQYF; V: TRBV29-1; D: TRBD2; J: TRBJ2-3; size: many
DNA: TGCAGCATAGGACACAATGAGCAGTTCTTC; CDR3: CSIGHNEQFF; V: TRBV29-1; D: .; J: TRBJ2-1; size: many
DNA: TGTGCCATCCGACTAGCCAAGACCTACGAGCAGTACTTC; CDR3: CAIRLAKTYEQYF; V: TRBV10-3; D: TRBD2; J: TRBJ2-7; size: many
DNA: TGCGCCAGCAGAGGAAGCGGGTACCAAGAGACCCAGTACTTC; CDR3: CASRGSGYQETQYF; V: TRBV5-1; D: .; J: TRBJ2-5; size: few
DNA: TGTGCCAGCAGCTTACATCTAGATAAACCGGGGACCGGGGGCATCTACGAGCAGTACTTC; CDR3: CASSLHLDKPGTGGIYEQYF; V: TRBV7-6; D: .; J: TRBJ2-7; size: .
DNA: TGCAGTGCTAGAGAGATCAAGGGGTCTGATCAAGAGACCCAGTACTTC; CDR3: CSAREIKGSDQETQYF; V: TRBV20-1; D: .; J: TRBJ2-5; size: many
DNA: TGTGCCGTACAGGGACTAGGGAACTACGAGCAGTACTTC; CDR3: CAVQGLGNYEQYF; V: TRBV7-2; D: TRBD2; J: TRBJ2-7; size: many
DNA: TGTGCCAGCAGTTTCGGGGAACTGGCAAATGAGCAGTTCTTC; CDR3: CASSFGELANEQFF; V: TRBV12-3/TRBV12-4; D: .; J: TRBJ2-1; size: many
DNA: TGTGCCAGCAGCAGGGACTTTTCCTACGAGCAGTACTTC; CDR3: CASSRDFSYEQYF; V: TRBV12-3/TRBV12-4; D: .; J: TRBJ2-7; size: many
DNA: TGTGCCAGCAGCTTGTGGGGGGGCGCCGGGGGTACTGAAGCTTTCTTT; CDR3: CASSLWGGAGGTEAFF; V: TRBV7-6; D: .; J: TRBJ1-1; size: many
DNA: TGCGCCAGCAGCTTGCCAAGCCGGGGCTACAGTCGGGATACGCAGTATTTT; CDR3: CASSLPSRGYSRDTQYF; V: TRBV5-1; D: .; J: TRBJ2-3; size: many
DNA: TGCAGCGTAAAACAGGGGATCAGGGACATTCAGTACTTC; CDR3: CSVKQGIRDIQYF; V: TRBV29-1; D: TRBD1; J: TRBJ2-4; size: few
DNA: TGTGCCAGCAGCTATGCACAGGAAGGTCCCCGAAATGAGCAGTTCTTC; CDR3: CASSYAQEGPRNEQFF; V: TRBV7-4; D: .; J: TRBJ2-1; size: once
DNA: TGTGCCAGCAGCTTATCACAGGGAGGCGAGCAGTACTTC; CDR3: CASSLSQGGEQYF; V: TRBV11-3; D: .; J: TRBJ2-7; size: many
DNA: TGCGCCAGCAGCAGAGGACTAGCGGGATTCGATGAGCAGTTCTTC; CDR3: CASSRGLAGFDEQFF; V: TRBV5-1; D: TRBD2; J: TRBJ2-1; size: many
DNA: TGTGCCAGTAGTATATTCCGGGACAGCTACAATGAGCAGTTCTTC; CDR3: CASSIFRDSYNEQFF; V: TRBV19; D: TRBD1; J: TRBJ2-1; size: few
DNA: TGCGCCAGCAGCCAAGTTAGCGGGAGTGGGGGCAATGAGCAGTTCTTC; CDR3: CASSQVSGSGGNEQFF; V: TRBV5-1; D: TRBD2; J: TRBJ2-1; size: many
DNA: TGTGCCAGCAGTTTGTTCGAAGGGGTCGGCTACACCTTC; CDR3: CASSLFEGVGYTF; V: TRBV12-3/TRBV12-4; D: .; J: TRBJ1-2; size: many
DNA: TGTGCCATCACCAAGGAAGCGGGAGGGAGCTACAATGAGCAGTTCTTC; CDR3: CAITKEAGGSYNEQFF; V: TRBV10-3; D: TRBD2; J: TRBJ2-1; size: many
DNA: TGCAGTGCTAGAGAAGAGGGGCTCGGTCAGGGCAACGTCCTGACTTTC; CDR3: CSAREEGLGQGNVLTF; V: TRBV20-1; D: .; J: TRBJ2-6; size: many
DNA: TGTGCCAGCAGCCCGATGGGCCTCTGGAGGTATGGCTACACCTTC; CDR3: CASSPMGLWRYGYTF; V: TRBV4-2; D: .; J: TRBJ1-2; size: .
DNA: TGTGCCAGCAGTTTGGATGCCTCTGGGGCCAACGTCCTGACTTTC; CDR3: CASSLDASGANVLTF; V: TRBV12-3/TRBV12-4; D: .; J: TRBJ2-6; size: many
DNA: TGCAGTGCTAGAGGCCGAGGGGGTCGGGAAAAACTGTTTTTT; CDR3: CSARGRGGREKLFF; V: TRBV20-1; D: .; J: TRBJ1-4; size: many
DNA: TGTGCCAGCACTGCGCAGGCCCATAGCAATCAGCCCCAGCATTTT; CDR3: CASTAQAHSNQPQHF; V: TRBV2; D: .; J: TRBJ1-5; size: .
DNA: TGTGCCAGCAGGAGGGACAGGGATTGGAACACCGGGGAGCTGTTTTTT; CDR3: CASRRDRDWNTGELFF; V: TRBV5-4; D: TRBD1; J: TRBJ2-2; size: few
DNA: TGCAGTGCTTGGATGGGCGAGACCCAGTACTTC; CDR3: CSAWMGETQYF; V: TRBV20-1; D: .; J: TRBJ2-5; size: few
DNA: TGTGCCAGCAGCTCCCGAGCGAGGAGCACCGGGGAGCTGTTTTTT; CDR3: CASSSRARSTGELFF; V: TRBV7-9; D: .; J: TRBJ2-2; size: many
DNA: TGCGCCAGCAGCTTGGCCGGGACAGTAGGTGGCTACACCTTC; CDR3: CASSLAGTVGGYTF; V: TRBV5-1; D: TRBD1; J: TRBJ1-2; size: .
DNA: TGTGCCAGCAGCCAAGGGGCCGGACGGGAGTCGAAGTATTTT; CDR3: CASSQGAGRESKYF; V: TRBV3-1; D: .; J: TRBJ2-3; size: many
DNA: TGTGCCAGCAGTCTTATCCCGACAGGGCAACTCCTGACTTTC; CDR3: CASSLIPTGQLLTF; V: TRBV12-3/TRBV12-4; D: TRBD1; J: TRBJ2-6; size: few
DNA: TGCGCCAGCAGCTTAGACAGGGGGGAAGGGGGCTACACCTTC; CDR3: CASSLDRGEGGYTF; V: TRBV4-1; D: TRBD1; J: TRBJ1-2; size: .
DNA: TGTGCCAGCAGACCCTATGAGGCGGGAGATCACGAGCAGTACTTC; CDR3: CASRPYEAGDHEQYF; V: TRBV7-2; D: TRBD2; J: TRBJ2-7; size: many
DNA: TGTGCCAGCAGGACAGCCGCAACTAATGAAAAACTGTTTTTT; CDR3: CASRTAATNEKLFF; V: TRBV3-1; D: .; J: TRBJ1-4; size: few
DNA: TGCGCCAGCAGCCCCATCGAGGGGGAGAACACTGAAGCTTTCTTT; CDR3: CASSPIEGENTEAFF; V: TRBV5-1; D: .; J: TRBJ1-1; size: many
DNA: TGTGCCATCAGTGAGTCGGTATTGCGGGAAGGGACCCAGTACTTC; CDR3: CAISESVLREGTQYF; V: TRBV10-3; D: .; J: TRBJ2-5; size: many